This T cell receptor (beta chain) was retrieved from a study of blood T cell repertoires in COVID-19. CDR1 and CDR2 (germline): LNHDA, SQIVND (reference sequence). CDR3 length: 14 amino acids. The ends were cut back, 5 bases at V and 1 base at J, with 12 bases in the middle. Measured with immunoSEQ multiplex PCR; TCRdb has only the in-frame clones, and not every one. The sample includes around 210,000 clones, 84% of them seen just once. The rearrangement links TRBV19 to TRBJ2-7, with D tentatively TRBD1 (7 bases). This TCR came from a human donor in a cohort sampled during active COVID-19. The sequencing sample was made of peripheral blood. The CDR3, as DNA: TGTGCCAGTAGTGCGGGACAGAATTCCTACGAGCAGTACTTC. Translated, it gives CASSAGQNSYEQYF. The whole variable domain, filled in from reference TRBV19 and TRBJ2-7, reads DGGITQSPKYLFRKEGQNVTLSCEQNLNHDAMYWYRQDPGQGLRLIYYSQIVNDFQKGDIAEGYSVSREKKESFPLTVTSAQKNPTAFYLCASSAGQNSYEQYFGPGTRLTVT.